These 23 T cell receptor delta chains were sequenced from one sample in a study of gamma-delta chains in newborns, infants, children. TCRdb redid the clone calls on the reads with CATT. This table has 4,000 to 5,000 delta-chain clones, roughly 5% appearing once. Material: blood. The receptor source for this set is a child who was a newborn, infant or young child, either healthy, febrile or measles-vaccinated (not recorded which).

This clone was seen a few times. One junction end does not reproduce the germline sequence, and a read error may be involved. The rearrangement uses TRDV2 and TRDJ3; TRDD3 matches at 11 bases. Per the germline V gene, CDR1 is GEAIGNYY and CDR2 is EKD. The CDR3 has 20 amino acids. The CDR3 here is CACDTGSWGIQTWGTRQMFF. The CDR3 region has the DNA TGTGCCTGTGACACCGGAAGCTGGGGGATACAAACCTGGGGCACCCGACAGATGTTTTTC.

Worth noting for this clone: One end of the junction is discordant with germline, which a read error may explain. The genes are TRDV2 and TRDJ3; D may be TRDD3 (6 bases). TCRdb carries no J gene annotation; the J gene was assigned here by matching the DNA with germline. CDR3 size: 18 residues. Germline V gene sequence: CDR1 GEAIGNYY, CDR2 EKD. As DNA, the CDR3 is TGTGCCTGTGACACCTGGGGGGAGACAGACTGGGACACCCAACAGATGTTTTTC. Amino acids: CACDTWGETDWDTQQMFF.

The V gene is TRDV2, the J gene TRDJ3; 11 bases agree with TRDD3. Here the J gene was assigned by germline matching of the DNA, as TCRdb has none. V was clipped by 6 bases and J by 0 bases; unmatched bases: 6. Germline V gives CDR1 GEAIGNYY, CDR2 EKD. The CDR3 covers 18 residues. CDR3 in amino acids: CACSLGDTRSWDTRQMFF. CDR3 coding DNA: TGTGCCTGTTCCCTGGGGGATACCCGCTCCTGGGACACCCGACAGATGTTTTTC.

There are a few counts of this clone. An end of the junction does not agree with germline; a read error may underlie this. CDR3 coding DNA: TGTGCCTGCGACATACTGGGGGATATTTTGACAGCACAACTCTTCTTT. Its translation is CACDILGDILTAQLFF. J is TRDJ2 and V is TRDV2, with 11 bases identical to TRDD3. The length of the CDR3 is 16 residues. Germline-derived CDR1 and CDR2 are GEAIGNYY and EKD.

Judged by abundance, this clone is medium-sized. Other DNA sequences from this sample encode an identical CDR3 as well. The rearrangement uses TRDV2 and TRDJ2, with 11 bases that match TRDD3. Germline trimming cut 2 bases from V and 1 base from J; bases unmatched to any gene: 8. CDR3 length equals 18 residues. Per germline, CDR1 GEAIGNYY and CDR2 EKD. CDR3 DNA: TGTGCCTGTGACAAAGTACTGGGGGATAAAAATTTGACAGCACAACTCTTCTTT. Translated, it gives CACDKVLGDKNLTAQLFF.

A word on this clone: Within the sample, other DNA sequences also encode this same CDR3. V is TRDV2 and J is TRDJ3; 7 bases agree with TRDD3. Germline loops: CDR1 GEAIGNYY, CDR2 EKD. This CDR3 spans 19 amino acids. J was trimmed by 0 bases and V by 0 bases; bases with no gene match: 7. The CDR3: CACDTAGGPSSWDTRQMFF. CDR3 coding DNA: TGTGCCTGTGACACCGCTGGGGGGCCCAGCTCCTGGGACACCCGACAGATGTTTTTC.

This clone is deemed medium-sized (0.01 to 0.1%). The sample holds other DNA sequences that translate to the same CDR3. DNA for the CDR3: TGTGCCTGTGACACCTGGGGGCCATACTCCTGGGACACCCGACAGATGTTTTTC. This translates into CACDTWGPYSWDTRQMFF. V usage is TRDV2 and J usage is TRDJ3, with D perhaps TRDD3 (6 bases). Germline V gene lookup returns CDR1 GEAIGNYY and CDR2 EKD. CDR3 length: 18 amino acids. V was pared by 0 bases and J by 0 bases, with 11 bases between.

The V gene is TRDV2, but the J gene lacks a call; the DNA was not used to check the table's D call, TRDD3. This CDR3 has 19 residues. The germline V gene has CDR1 GEAIGNYY and CDR2 EKD. CDR3 DNA: TGTGCCTGTGACACTGGGGGAGACAGGAGCTCCTGGGACACCCGACATATGTTTTTC. This gives the protein CACDTGGDRSSWDTRHMFF.

No V gene was called here, but the J gene is TRDJ1; whether TRDD3, the table's D call, matches the DNA was not checked. The CDR3 is made up of 20 amino acids. CDR3 DNA sequence: TGTGCTCTTGGGGAACCCCGGCCTTCCCTTACTGGGGGACCTGCCGATAAACTCATCTTT. Translated, it gives CALGEPRPSLTGGPADKLIF.

This clone has just a few counts. The rearrangement joins TRDV1 to TRDJ1, with TRDD2 identical over 9 bases. This CDR3 comprises 21 residues. The V and J ends lost 6 bases and 0 bases, in that order; junction bases with no gene match: 23. Germline V gene data show CDR1 as TSWWSYY and CDR2 as QGS. In DNA form, the CDR3 reads TGTGCTCTTGGCTCCAGGCCTTCCTACTTACTGGGGAGGGGATACACCGATAAACTCATCTTT. Translating it yields CALGSRPSYLLGRGYTDKLIF.

By its share, this clone is large. This CDR3 is also generated by other DNA sequences in the sample. V and J are TRDV2 and TRDJ3; 11 bases are a match to TRDD3. This CDR3 has 18 residues. The ends lost 1 base at V and 0 bases at J; junction bases unmatched: 1. Per germline, CDR1 GEAIGNYY and CDR2 EKD. The CDR3 spells CACDTGGYGSWDTRQMFF. The CDR3 region has the DNA TGTGCCTGTGACACTGGGGGATACGGCTCCTGGGACACCCGACAGATGTTTTTC.

The chain combines TRDV2 with TRDJ2; 9 bases agree with TRDD3. The CDR3 runs 15 residues. V shed 4 bases, J shed 5 bases, and the junction held 7 bases outside the gene matches. CDR1 is GEAIGNYY, CDR2 EKD, per germline. This CDR3 reads CACEGMGDITAQLFF. In DNA, the CDR3 is TGTGCCTGTGAGGGGATGGGGGATATAACAGCACAACTCTTCTTT.

This clone is medium-sized in the sample. The sample has other DNA sequences that encode this CDR3 too. This chain links TRDV2 with TRDJ3, with 11 bases fitting TRDD3. There are 18 residues in the CDR3. Germline CDR1 is GEAIGNYY and CDR2 is EKD. Trimming removed 1 base from V and 0 bases from J; junction bases left unmatched: 1. The CDR3: CACDTLGDSSWDTRQMFF. CDR3 nucleotide sequence: TGTGCCTGTGACACACTGGGGGATAGCTCCTGGGACACCCGACAGATGTTTTTC.

Here the V gene is TRDV2, but the J gene went uncalled; the listed D gene, TRDD3, was not tested against the DNA. The CDR3 is 18 amino acids. Germline V gene lookup returns CDR1 GEAIGNYY and CDR2 EKD. Here the CDR3 reads CACDEYGANSWDTQHMFF. The CDR3 coding sequence is TGTGCCTGTGACGAGTACGGGGCGAACTCCTGGGACACCCAACACATGTTTTTC.

In this sample, this clone turned up a few times. The gene calls are TRDV2 and TRDJ2; 13 nucleotides match TRDD3. V lost 1 base and J lost 0; bases outside the gene matches: 1. Per germline, CDR1 GEAIGNYY and CDR2 EKD. The CDR3 totals 17 residues. CDR3 coding DNA: TGTGCCTGTGACACACTGGGGGATACGCCTTTGACAGCACAACTCTTCTTT. Its translation: CACDTLGDTPLTAQLFF.

V is TRDV1 and J is TRDJ1; tentatively, D is TRDD2 (8 bases). Trimming pared 3 bases from V and 0 bases from J, leaving 32 bases between. Germline loops: CDR1 TSWWSYY, CDR2 QGS. The CDR3 sequence is 22 residues long. The CDR3 protein is CALGEPTSYVGTGILYTDKLIF. CDR3 nucleotide sequence: TGTGCTCTTGGGGAGCCGACTTCCTACGTGGGTACTGGGATACTGTACACCGATAAACTCATCTTT.

As to this clone: Relative to the germline gene, one junction end is altered; a read error may explain this. The chain has TRDV2 and TRDJ3; TRDD3 matches 7 bases. Germline lookup yields CDR1 GEAIGNYY and CDR2 EKD. CDR3 length: 19 amino acids. The CDR3 sequence is CACGTAGGISSWDTRQMFF. CDR3 nucleotides: TGTGCCTGTGGCACCGCTGGGGGTATAAGCTCCTGGGACACCCGACAGATGTTTTTC.

The rearrangement joins TRDV2 to TRDJ3; D remains unclear. Per germline, CDR1 GEAIGNYY and CDR2 EKD. V dropped 1 base and J dropped 0 bases, with 12 bases sitting between them. The CDR3 runs 18 residues. This CDR3 reads CACDTVRPSSWDTRQMFF. The CDR3 DNA sequence: TGTGCCTGTGACACGGTCCGACCGAGCTCCTGGGACACCCGACAGATGTTTTTC.

The chain carries TRDV1 and TRDJ1; D remains ambiguous. The V end lost 5 bases, the J end lost 0 bases, and 16 bases lay between the germline ends. CDR1 is TSWWSYY, CDR2 QGS, per germline. The CDR3 sequence is 16 residues long. The chain's CDR3 is CALGIGRFGYTDKLIF. The CDR3, as DNA: TGTGCTCTTGGGATTGGTCGCTTCGGGTACACCGATAAACTCATCTTT.

This clone ranks as medium-sized. J is TRDJ1 and V is TRDV3; 7 nucleotides agree with TRDD3. V lost 2 bases, J lost 0 bases, and 12 bases stayed unmatched. Germline CDR1 and CDR2: TVYSNPD and GDNSRS (reference sequence). CDR3 length: 16 residues. CDR3 sequence (DNA): TGTGCCTTTCACACGGTACTGGGGATCTACACCGATAAACTCATCTTT. It codes for CAFHTVLGIYTDKLIF.

This rearrangement joins TRDV1 to TRDJ1; D gene uncertain. CDR3 length equals 16 residues. The V gene lost 4 bases and the J gene lost 0 bases, with 15 bases spanning the gap. Germline CDR1 is TSWWSYY and CDR2 is QGS. The CDR3: CALGGPAVPYTDKLIF. CDR3 sequence (DNA): TGTGCTCTTGGGGGGCCGGCGGTCCCGTACACCGATAAACTCATCTTT.

The chain links TRDV1 to TRDJ1; D assignment may be TRDD2 or TRDD3 (9 bases each). The CDR3 extends over 22 amino acids. Per germline, CDR1 TSWWSYY and CDR2 QGS. The ends were cut back, 0 bases at V and 1 base at J, with 30 bases in the middle. The CDR3 nucleotides are TGTGCTCTTGGGGAACTAGAGCCTTCCTACGAGGGGGCTGGGGGATGCACCGATAAACTCATCTTT. Translation: CALGELEPSYEGAGGCTDKLIF.

This clone is classed as medium-sized. J is TRDJ3 and V is TRDV2; 11 bases agree with TRDD3. The junction had 3 bases not matched to a gene; V was cut back by 7 bases and J by 2 bases. The CDR3 extends over 16 amino acids. From germline, CDR1 is GEAIGNYY and CDR2 EKD. The DNA for the CDR3 is TGTGCCTGCAAACTGGGGGATACCTGGGACACCCGACAGATGTTTTTC. Translated, it gives CACKLGDTWDTRQMFF.